This T cell receptor (beta chain) was identified during a study of blood T cell repertoires in COVID-19. Overall study context: Sources were T cells, B-cell-depleted T cells, or PBMCs; the material itself was cDNA or gDNA.

Original handling: Estimated nucleated cell counts came from reference gene primer amplification. Clones were read by immunoSEQ multiplex PCR, and TCRdb kept only the in-frame ones, dropping some. V and J calls plus clone size are reproduced from that table; the DNA served to infer D and trimming. This sample has about 210,000 clones, with approximately 90% found just once. Participants came from roughly 24 US areas, aged roughly 18 to 90 years. Researchers sorted participants into cohorts using their self-reported clinical history. The specimen was PBMCs or T cells enriched from blood (not recorded which). The receptor's source is a man between 18 and 29 years old with acute COVID-19.

CDR3 sequence reads: CARNREGQPQHF. The CDR3 DNA reads TGTGCCAGGAACAGGGAGGGTCAGCCCCAGCATTTT. The chain carries TRBV10-3 and TRBJ1-5, with a tentative D call TRBD1 (6 bases). V lost 10 bases and J lost 6, with 13 bases in between. From germline, CDR1 is ENHRY and CDR2 SYGVKD. This CDR3 spans 12 amino acids.